This note documents a single T cell receptor (beta chain) sequence. The antigen it recognizes is unknown. No much larger clone exists at a distance of one base, and base qualities are not known. This specimen comes from a study of blood T cell repertoires in COVID-19 (dated by TCRdb to the early 2020s). Turning to the overall study: Collaborator samples came from the United States, Italy and Spain and covered acute and convalescent phases of COVID-19. The material from the prospective study consisted of cDNA or gDNA derived from T cells, B-cell-depleted T cells, or PBMCs. Where HLA class I and class II types were available, the types were taken from metadata supplied by the sample provider, not from assay-based typing. Deeply sampled blood TCRbeta repertoires from subjects exposed to, actively infected with, or recovered from COVID-19 were included in the dataset. The repertoires were released in a freely available public database intended as a resource for research on the immune response to SARS-CoV-2. Samples were obtained from the ongoing ImmuneRACE study (first 160 participants) and from 1,254 subjects provided by 6 global collaborators. Nearly every sample came with metadata listing a de-identified subject ID, COVID-19 status, age in years and sex.

Germline trimming: 8 bases from V, 0 bases from J; junction bases outside gene matches: 12. Including the terminal cysteine and phenylalanine, the CDR3 comprises 17 residues. This entry keeps only the CDR3 DNA: 51 bases, framed from base 1. CDR1 and CDR2 were assigned from the germline V gene as SGHAT and FQNNGV. Collaborating institutions collected whole blood in K2EDTA tubes following their own protocols. For TCRbeta analysis, collaborators shipped samples in one of three forms: frozen whole blood, isolated PBMCs, or DNA extracted from either of those sample types. TCRbeta CDR3 regions were amplified from genomic DNA by means of the immunoSEQ Assay, a bias-controlled multiplex PCR. The original methods were these. The number of nucleated cells in each sample was estimated from the amplification of reference gene primers within the assay. Sequence reads were collapsed and filtered to measure the absolute abundance of every unique TCRbeta CDR3 rearrangement. For each sample, productive Simpson clonality was calculated as the square root of Simpson's diversity index over productive rearrangements. TCRdb stores this immuneACCESS table with in-frame sequences only. Part of the clones is absent; in the studies checked, under half of the shortfall reflects unresolved V genes, and no reason is known for the rest. The V and J calls and clone size were taken over from that table, and D and trimming were inferred from the DNA. The sample profile shows about 200,000 clones; around 85% of them were found once. The ten largest clonotypes hold approximately 0.75% of the sample.

Broader findings and caveats from the paper: The amount of clinical and demographic metadata varied by source and participant and was provided uncurated.

The sample was peripheral blood. The chain was built from TRBV11-2 and TRBJ2-2; 7 bases in the middle match TRBD1. This receptor was obtained from a woman between 70 and 85 years old with acute or convalescent COVID-19. The nucleotide sequence is given as TGTGCCAGCCGACGAACCATAGGGGGCGCGAACACCGGGGAGCTGTTTTTT. Translated, this is CASRRTIGGANTGELFF. When the CDR3 is completed using the reference TRBV11-2 and TRBJ2-2 genes on either side, the full variable domain is EAGVAQSPRYKIIEKRQSVAFWCNPISGHATLYWYQQILGQGPKLLIQFQNNGVVDDSQLPKDRFSAERLKGVDSTLKIQPAKLEDSAVYLCASRRTIGGANTGELFFGEGSRLTVL.